A single TCR beta chain is shown here with its context. It has no known antigen specificity. Base qualities are not provided; no much larger clone lies one nucleotide away. The source of the sample is a study of blood T cell repertoires in COVID-19 (dated by TCRdb to 2020 to 2022). Background on the whole study: Samples from collaborators originated in the United States, Italy and Spain and spanned both the acute and convalescent phases of COVID-19. The samples were drawn from two sources: the first 160 participants of the ongoing ImmuneRACE study, and about 1,300 subjects contributed by 6 global collaborators. HLA class I and class II types, where available, came from metadata supplied by the sample provider rather than from assay-based typing. The material from the prospective study consisted of cDNA or gDNA derived from T cells, B-cell-depleted T cells, or PBMCs. The repertoires were made available in a free public database intended to serve as a resource for research on the immune response to SARS-CoV-2. Subjects who had been exposed to COVID-19, were actively infected with it, or had recovered from it provided the deeply sampled blood TCRbeta repertoires that made up the dataset. Sample metadata almost always included a de-identified subject ID, COVID-19 status, age in years and sex. Results and caveats for the whole study, not just this receptor: The quantity of clinical and demographic metadata differed by source and by participant and was supplied without curation.

The collaborating institutions used their own protocols to collect whole blood in K2EDTA tubes. For TCRbeta analysis, collaborator samples were shipped as frozen whole blood, as isolated PBMCs, or as DNA extracted from either sample type. The germline V gene (reference sequence) yields LGHDT for CDR1 and YNNKEL for CDR2. After removal of 1 base from V and 0 bases from J, the junction retains 2 bases not matched to a gene. Taken from cysteine to phenylalanine, the CDR3 has 18 residues. Only the CDR3 region is kept as DNA, spanning 54 bases read in frame from base 1. TCRbeta CDR3 regions were amplified from genomic DNA using the immunoSEQ Assay, a bias-controlled multiplex PCR. In the source study's methods: The number of nucleated cells in each sample was estimated by amplification of reference gene primers within the assay. To quantify the absolute abundance of each unique TCRbeta CDR3 rearrangement, sequence reads were collapsed and filtered. For each sample, productive Simpson clonality was calculated as the square root of Simpson's diversity index across productive rearrangements. Imported from immuneACCESS, the table was reduced by TCRdb to in-frame sequences with V and J called. These copies leave out some clones; in studies compared against another copy, an unresolved V gene accounts for under half, and the cause of the remainder is not known. V and J calls and clone size are copied from that table; D and trimming were computed from the DNA. The sample profile shows 70,000 to 75,000 clones; more than 90% of them were found once. The ten top clones hold 8% to 10% of the sample.

Sequencing was carried out using peripheral blood. The sequence is built from TRBV3-1 (or the pseudogene TRBV3-2) and TRBJ2-4, with 14 bases in between that match TRBD2. This clonotype originated in a human donor in a cohort sampled during active COVID-19. The CDR3 is CASSQGLAGGPAKNIQYF. DNA sequence: TGTGCCAGCAGCCAAGGACTAGCGGGAGGGCCAGCCAAAAACATTCAGTACTTC.